This TCR beta chain was captured by sequencing in a study of blood T cell repertoires in COVID-19. Study summary: Samples taken during acute and convalescent COVID-19 were collected in the United States, Italy and Spain. The cDNA or gDNA used as material had been derived from T cells, B-cell-depleted T cells, or PBMCs.

V gave up 7 bases and J gave up 7 bases; unmatched junction bases: 2. The germline CDR1 and CDR2 sequences are SNHLY and FYNNEI. The CDR3 runs 13 residues. In the original processing: Cell counts per sample came from amplifying reference gene primers. Measured with immunoSEQ multiplex PCR; TCRdb has only the in-frame clones, and not every one. From that table come the V and J calls and clone size; the DNA was used to work out D and trimming. The repertoire consists of approximately 200,000 clones, with 87% occurring once and the leading ten covering about 6%. This clone appeared a few times. V and J are TRBV2 and TRBJ1-6; 9 bases line up with TRBD1. The sequencing sample was made of peripheral blood. This TCR was sampled from a man in his 60s who had recovered from COVID-19. CDR3 DNA: TGTGCCAGCATGGGACAGGGCAATTCACCCCTCCACTTT. This encodes CASMGQGNSPLHF.